This T cell receptor (beta chain) was found in a study of blood T cell repertoires in COVID-19. On the study more broadly: Acute-phase and convalescent COVID-19 samples originated in the United States, Italy and Spain.

The CDR3 is made up of 15 amino acids. Germline CDR1 MNHEY, CDR2 SVGAGI. Trimming took 10 bases from V and 1 from J; bases not matched to a gene: 9. This clone was observed a handful of times. The method was immunoSEQ multiplex PCR; TCRdb's version includes in-frame clones alone and lacks a portion of them. Of around 260,000 clones listed, more than 90% are singletons. Specimen: peripheral blood. This clonotype was obtained from a person under 35 with COVID-19, enrolled during active disease. The chain couples TRBV6-5 to TRBJ1-2, with 10 bases matching TRBD1. CDR3 sequence reads: CATPGGTGDNYGYTF. In nucleotides, the CDR3 is TGTGCCACACCCGGGGGGACAGGGGATAACTATGGCTACACCTTC.